The clone carrying this T cell receptor beta chain was seen only a few times. Antigen: not known. These data belong to a study of T cell repertoires in cytomegalovirus infection. Turning to the study itself: Selected CMV epitopes included recently identified HLA-C-restricted ones as well as well-studied HLA-B-restricted ones. Public TCR beta signatures provided an indication of both CMV infection and a matching HLA type.

The germline CDR1 and CDR2 sequences are SGHVS and FNYEAQ. J gave up 2 bases and V 5 bases, and 6 bases lay outside the gene matches. The CDR3 totals 15 residues. General observations from the study: Frequencies of public TCR beta families were cumulated, and this identified carriers of CMV plus the relevant HLA.

One entry per CDR3 protein, called by TCRdb with MiXCR from the reads. The sample lists hundreds of thousands of distinct CDR3 sequences; about 33% were seen once. V gene TRBV7-6 combines with J gene TRBJ2-3, with 8 bases matching TRBD2. This sequence was found in a human donor in good health (CMV status not recorded). Some clones in this sample may be carry-over from other donors' samples. The specimen comprised cultured CD8+ T cells from PBMCs, sampled from culture after CMV antigen stimulation. The CDR3 is CASSLGGALTDTQYF. DNA for the CDR3: TGTGCCAGCAGCCTCGGGGGGGCACTCACAGATACGCAGTATTTT. Complete variable domain (other parts from reference TRBV7-6 and TRBJ2-3): GAGVSQSPRYKVTKRGQDVALRCDPISGHVSLYWYRQALGQGPEFLTYFNYEAQQDKSGLPNDRFSAERPEGSISTLTIQRTEQRDSAMYRCASSLGGALTDTQYFGPGTRLTVL.